This passage covers 5 T cell receptor beta chains from one sample sequenced in a study of blood T cell repertoires in COVID-19. The assay was immunoSEQ multiplex PCR, and TCRdb's table has in-frame clones only and misses some. The sample has 99,000 or so clones, 65% to 80% seen once. The sequenced sample was peripheral blood. The receptors shown here come from a woman in her 70s with acute or convalescent COVID-19.

The table lists this clone with a few counts. The chain uses TRBV7-2 and TRBJ1-2, with D hard to call. In germline, CDR1 is SGHTA, CDR2 FQGNSA. Trimming took off 0 bases at V and 2 bases at J, with 7 bases between the two ends. This CDR3 spans 14 amino acids. CDR3: CASSLAGQNYGYTF. The CDR3 nucleotides are TGTGCCAGCAGCTTAGCGGGCCAAAACTATGGCTACACCTTC.

This chain uses TRBV6-5 with TRBJ1-3, with 10 bases aligning to TRBD1. The ends lost 7 bases at V and 3 bases at J; junction bases unmatched: 6. CDR1 is MNHEY, CDR2 SVGAGI, per germline. CDR3 length: 15 residues. The CDR3 DNA is TGTGCCAGCACCCGGACAGGGGGTGGTGGAAACACCATATATTTT. Translated: CASTRTGGGGNTIYF.

V is TRBV11-2 and J is TRBJ2-5, with D maybe TRBD1 (6 bases). The CDR3 sequence is 16 residues long. V was trimmed by 5 bases and J by 4 bases, leaving 20 bases between them. Germline V gene data show CDR1 as SGHAT and CDR2 as FQNNGV. The CDR3 DNA reads TGTGCCAGCAGCCCAAATATCGAGTGGGGGCGAGAGACCCAGTACTTC. It yields the protein CASSPNIEWGRETQYF.

V gene TRBV7-9 combines with J gene TRBJ2-2; 8 nucleotides align to TRBD2. The CDR3 contains 16 residues. Germline V gene lookup returns CDR1 SEHNR and CDR2 FQNEAQ (reference sequence). After removal of 7 bases from V and 2 bases from J, the junction contained 9 bases not matched to a gene. CDR3 protein: CASTPGGGFNTGELFF. CDR3 DNA sequence: TGTGCCAGCACCCCCGGGGGGGGGTTCAACACCGGGGAGCTGTTTTTT.

The chain has TRBV28 and TRBJ1-4; 9 nucleotides match TRBD1. The V segment lost 5 bases and the J segment 6 bases; nucleotides outside the gene matches: 13. Germline-derived CDR1 and CDR2 are MDHEN and SYDVKM. The CDR3 has 17 residues. The CDR3 protein is CASSTIRGTGPYEKLFF. CDR3 coding DNA: TGTGCCAGCAGTACCATAAGGGGGACAGGGCCGTATGAAAAACTGTTTTTT.